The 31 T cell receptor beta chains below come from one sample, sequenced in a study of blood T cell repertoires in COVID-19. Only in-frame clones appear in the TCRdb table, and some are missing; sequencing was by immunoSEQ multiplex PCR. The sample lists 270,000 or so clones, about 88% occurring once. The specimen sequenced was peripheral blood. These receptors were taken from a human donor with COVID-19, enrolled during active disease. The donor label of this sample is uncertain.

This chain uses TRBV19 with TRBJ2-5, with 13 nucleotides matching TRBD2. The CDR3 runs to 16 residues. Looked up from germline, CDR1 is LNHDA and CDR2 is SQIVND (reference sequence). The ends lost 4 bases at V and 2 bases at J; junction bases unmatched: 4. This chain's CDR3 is CASSKPGLAGQETQYF. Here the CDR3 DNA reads TGTGCCAGTAGTAAACCGGGACTAGCGGGACAAGAGACCCAGTACTTC. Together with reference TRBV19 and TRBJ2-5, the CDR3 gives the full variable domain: DGGITQSPKYLFRKEGQNVTLSCEQNLNHDAMYWYRQDPGQGLRLIYYSQIVNDFQKGDIAEGYSVSREKKESFPLTVTSAQKNPTAFYLCASSKPGLAGQETQYFGPGTRLLVL.

CDR3 sequence (DNA): TGCAGCCATTCGGGGAACACCGGGGAGCTGTTTTTT. It translates to CSHSGNTGELFF. This chain links TRBV29-1 with TRBJ2-2; D call uncertain. The ends were cut back, 8 bases at V and 1 base at J, with 8 bases in the middle. The CDR3 spans 12 residues. Per the germline V gene, CDR1 is SQVTM and CDR2 is ANQGSEA.

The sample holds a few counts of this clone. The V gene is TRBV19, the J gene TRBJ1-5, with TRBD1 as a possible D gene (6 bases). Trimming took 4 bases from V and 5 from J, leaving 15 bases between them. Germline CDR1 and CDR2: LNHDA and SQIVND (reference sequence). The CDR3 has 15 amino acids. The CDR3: CASSTLGGTDQPQHF. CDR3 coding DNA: TGTGCCAGTAGTACGCTAGGGGGAACGGATCAGCCCCAGCATTTT.

The CDR3 here is CATSDLAQGYEQYF. The CDR3, as DNA: TGTGCCACCAGTGATTTGGCACAGGGCTACGAGCAGTACTTC. The chain combines TRBV24-1 with TRBJ2-7; possible D gene TRBD1, 6 bases. The CDR3 runs to 14 residues. V was cut by 0 bases and J by 3 bases, with 8 bases left in between. CDR1 and CDR2 from the germline V gene are KGHDR and SFDVKD.

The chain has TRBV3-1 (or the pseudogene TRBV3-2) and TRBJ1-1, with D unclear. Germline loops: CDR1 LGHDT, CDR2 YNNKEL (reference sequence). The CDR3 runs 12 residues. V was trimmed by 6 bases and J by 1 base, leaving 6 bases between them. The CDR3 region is CASRHANTEAFF. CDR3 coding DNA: TGTGCCAGCAGACACGCGAACACTGAAGCTTTCTTT.

CDR3 coding DNA: TGTGCCAGCAGCCCGGTGGGGGGGAGGCAAGAGACCCAGTACTTC. The encoded protein is CASSPVGGRQETQYF. The gene calls are TRBV9 and TRBJ2-5; 7 bases are shared with TRBD2. The CDR3 is 15 residues long. Germline assignment: CDR1 SGDLS and CDR2 YYNGEE. Trimming removed 4 bases from V and 2 bases from J; junction bases left unmatched: 8.

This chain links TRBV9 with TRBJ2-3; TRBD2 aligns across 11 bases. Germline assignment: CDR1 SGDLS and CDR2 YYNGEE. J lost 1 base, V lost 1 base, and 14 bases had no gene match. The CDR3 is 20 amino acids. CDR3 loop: CASSVTPASGRRGGTDTQYF. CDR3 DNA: TGTGCCAGCAGCGTAACCCCGGCTAGCGGGAGGCGGGGGGGCACAGATACGCAGTATTTT.

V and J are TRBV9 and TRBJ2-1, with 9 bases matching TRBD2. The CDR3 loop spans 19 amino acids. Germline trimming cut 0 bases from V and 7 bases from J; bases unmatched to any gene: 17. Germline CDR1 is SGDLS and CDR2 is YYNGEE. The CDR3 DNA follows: TGTGCCAGCAGCGTAGGGCTAGCGGGAACAGTAATCATTAGGAATGAGCAGTTCTTC. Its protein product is CASSVGLAGTVIIRNEQFF.

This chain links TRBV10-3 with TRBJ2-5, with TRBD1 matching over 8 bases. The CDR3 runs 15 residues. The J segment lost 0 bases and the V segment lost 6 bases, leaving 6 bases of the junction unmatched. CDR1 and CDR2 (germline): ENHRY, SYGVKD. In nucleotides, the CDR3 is TGTGCCATCAGCCCGGGACAGGCATACCAAGAGACCCAGTACTTC. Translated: CAISPGQAYQETQYF.

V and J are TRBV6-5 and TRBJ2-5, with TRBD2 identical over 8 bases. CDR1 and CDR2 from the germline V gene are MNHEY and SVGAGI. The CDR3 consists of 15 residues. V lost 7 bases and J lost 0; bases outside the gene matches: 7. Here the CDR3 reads CASTGASGYQETQYF. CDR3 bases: TGTGCCAGCACCGGGGCTAGCGGGTACCAAGAGACCCAGTACTTC.

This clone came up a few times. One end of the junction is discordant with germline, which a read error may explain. CDR3 residues: CASGLPTSGHAF. DNA of the CDR3: TGTGCTAGTGGTTTGCCCACATCCGGACATGCCTTC. The genes are TRBV12-5 and TRBJ1-2; a weak D match, TRBD1 (5 bases). This CDR3 is 12 amino acids long. Germline V gene data show CDR1 as LGHNT and CDR2 as FRNRAP.

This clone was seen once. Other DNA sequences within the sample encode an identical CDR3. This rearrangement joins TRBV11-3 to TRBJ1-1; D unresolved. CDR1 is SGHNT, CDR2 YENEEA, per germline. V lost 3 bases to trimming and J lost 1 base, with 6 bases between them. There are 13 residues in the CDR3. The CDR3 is CASSLGRNTEAFF. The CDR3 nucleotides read TGTGCCAGCAGCTTGGGGAGGAACACTGAAGCTTTCTTT.

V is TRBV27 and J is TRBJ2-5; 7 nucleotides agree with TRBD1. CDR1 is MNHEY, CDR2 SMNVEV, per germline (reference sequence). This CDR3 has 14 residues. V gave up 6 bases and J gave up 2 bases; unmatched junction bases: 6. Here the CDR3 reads CASSPRQGQETQYF. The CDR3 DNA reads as TGTGCCAGCAGCCCTAGACAGGGTCAAGAGACCCAGTACTTC.

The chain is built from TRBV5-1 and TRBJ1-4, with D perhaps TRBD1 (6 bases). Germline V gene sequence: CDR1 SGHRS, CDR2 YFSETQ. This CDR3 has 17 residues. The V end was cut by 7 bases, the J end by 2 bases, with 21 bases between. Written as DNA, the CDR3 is TGCGCCAGCTCCCCGCGGGGGGGGCTTGGGACTAATGAAAAACTGTTTTTT. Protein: CASSPRGGLGTNEKLFF.

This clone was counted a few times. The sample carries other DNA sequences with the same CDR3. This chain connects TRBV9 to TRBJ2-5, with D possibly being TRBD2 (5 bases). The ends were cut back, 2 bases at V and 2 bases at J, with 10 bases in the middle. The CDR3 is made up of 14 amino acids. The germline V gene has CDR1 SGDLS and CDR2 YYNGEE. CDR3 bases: TGTGCCAGCAGCGTTACGAGCGGACAAGAGACCCAGTACTTC. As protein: CASSVTSGQETQYF.

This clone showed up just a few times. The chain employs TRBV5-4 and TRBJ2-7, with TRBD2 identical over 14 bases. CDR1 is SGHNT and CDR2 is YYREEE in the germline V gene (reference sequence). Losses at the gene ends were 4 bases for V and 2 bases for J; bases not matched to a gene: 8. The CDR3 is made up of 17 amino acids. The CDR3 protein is CASSGGLAGGPAYEQYF. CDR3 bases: TGTGCCAGCAGCGGAGGACTAGCGGGAGGCCCAGCCTACGAGCAGTACTTC.

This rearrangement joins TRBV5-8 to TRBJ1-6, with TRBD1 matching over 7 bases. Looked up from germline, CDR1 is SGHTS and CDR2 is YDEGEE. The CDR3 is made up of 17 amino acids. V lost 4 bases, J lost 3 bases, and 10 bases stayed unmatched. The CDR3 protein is CASSLTTGQGYNSPLHF. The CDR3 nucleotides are TGTGCCAGCAGCCTTACGACAGGGCAAGGCTATAATTCACCCCTCCACTTT.

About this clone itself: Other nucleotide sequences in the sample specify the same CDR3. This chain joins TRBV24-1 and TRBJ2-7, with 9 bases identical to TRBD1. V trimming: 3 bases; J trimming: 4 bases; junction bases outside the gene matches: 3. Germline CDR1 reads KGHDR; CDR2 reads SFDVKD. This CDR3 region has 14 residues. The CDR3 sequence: CATSDADRGYEQYF. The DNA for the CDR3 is TGTGCCACCAGTGATGCGGACAGGGGTTACGAGCAGTACTTC.

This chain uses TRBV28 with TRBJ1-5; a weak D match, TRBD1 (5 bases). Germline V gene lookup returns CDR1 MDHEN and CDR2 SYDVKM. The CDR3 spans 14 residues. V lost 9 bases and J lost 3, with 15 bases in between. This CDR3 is CASLLSRVNQPQHF. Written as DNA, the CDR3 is TGTGCCAGTTTGTTAAGCAGGGTCAATCAGCCCCAGCATTTT.

The CDR3: CSGRVPARGNTIYF. The CDR3 DNA reads as TGCAGCGGAAGAGTTCCCGCGAGGGGAAACACCATATATTTT. J is TRBJ1-3 and V is TRBV29-1; D call uncertain. This CDR3 is built from 14 residues. CDR1 and CDR2 from the germline V gene are SQVTM and ANQGSEA. V lost 7 bases and J 4 bases, leaving 17 bases between the germline ends.

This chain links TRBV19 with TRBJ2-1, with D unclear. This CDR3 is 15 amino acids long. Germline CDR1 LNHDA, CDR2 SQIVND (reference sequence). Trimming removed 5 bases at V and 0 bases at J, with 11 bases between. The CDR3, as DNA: TGTGCCAGTAGTGTCATCCCGAGCTCCTACAATGAGCAGTTCTTC. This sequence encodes CASSVIPSSYNEQFF. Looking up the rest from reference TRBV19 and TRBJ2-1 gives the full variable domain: DGGITQSPKYLFRKEGQNVTLSCEQNLNHDAMYWYRQDPGQGLRLIYYSQIVNDFQKGDIAEGYSVSREKKESFPLTVTSAQKNPTAFYLCASSVIPSSYNEQFFGPGTRLTVL.

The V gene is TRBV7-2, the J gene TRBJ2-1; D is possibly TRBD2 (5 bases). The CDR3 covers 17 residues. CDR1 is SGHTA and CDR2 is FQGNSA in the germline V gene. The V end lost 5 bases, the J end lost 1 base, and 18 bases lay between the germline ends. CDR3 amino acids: CASSPTLAPPSYNEQFF. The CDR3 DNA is TGTGCCAGCAGCCCGACCCTAGCCCCCCCTTCCTACAATGAGCAGTTCTTC.

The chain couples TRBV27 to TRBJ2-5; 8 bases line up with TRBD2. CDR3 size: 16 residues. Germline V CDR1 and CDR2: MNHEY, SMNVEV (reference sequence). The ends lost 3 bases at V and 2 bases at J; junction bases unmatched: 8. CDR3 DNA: TGTGCCAGCAGTTTTTCAACTAGCGGAAGGCAAGAGACCCAGTACTTC. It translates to CASSFSTSGRQETQYF.

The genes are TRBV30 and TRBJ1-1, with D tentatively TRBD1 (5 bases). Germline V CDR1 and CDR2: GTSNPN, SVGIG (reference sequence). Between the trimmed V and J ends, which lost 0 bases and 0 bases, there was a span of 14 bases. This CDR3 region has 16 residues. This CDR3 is CAWSVNRGSMNTEAFF. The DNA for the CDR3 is TGTGCCTGGAGTGTCAATAGGGGAAGCATGAACACTGAAGCTTTCTTT.

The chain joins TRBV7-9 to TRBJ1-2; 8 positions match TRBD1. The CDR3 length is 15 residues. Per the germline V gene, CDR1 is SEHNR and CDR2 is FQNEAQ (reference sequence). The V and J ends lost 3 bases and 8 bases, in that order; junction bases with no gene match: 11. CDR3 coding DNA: TGTGCCAGCAGCTTGGGACAGGCGGAATTTTGGGGCTACACCTTC. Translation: CASSLGQAEFWGYTF. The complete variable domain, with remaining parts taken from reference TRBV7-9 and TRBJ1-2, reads DTGVSQNPRHKITKRGQNVTFRCDPISEHNRLYWYRQTLGQGPEFLTYFQNEAQLEKSRLLSDRFSAERPKGSFSTLEIQRTEQGDSAMYLCASSLGQAEFWGYTFGSGTRLTVV.

The CDR3 sequence: CASSLVVTSGAYEQYF. The CDR3 region has the DNA TGTGCCAGCAGCTTAGTTGTAACTAGCGGAGCCTACGAGCAGTACTTC. This chain links TRBV7-6 with TRBJ2-7; 8 positions agree with TRBD2. This CDR3 spans 16 amino acids. V gave up 1 base and J gave up 2 bases; unmatched junction bases: 7. The germline V gene encodes CDR1 SGHVS and CDR2 FNYEAQ.

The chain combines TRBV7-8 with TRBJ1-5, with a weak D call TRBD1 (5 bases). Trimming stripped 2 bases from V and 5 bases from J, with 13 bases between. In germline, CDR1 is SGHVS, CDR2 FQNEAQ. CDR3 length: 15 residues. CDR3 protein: CASSLIETVHQPQHF. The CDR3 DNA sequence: TGTGCCAGCAGCTTAATCGAGACAGTCCATCAGCCCCAGCATTTT.

CDR3 in DNA: TGTGCCAGCAGCGCTACCGGGACAGGGGCCTACGAGCAGTACTTC. Protein sequence: CASSATGTGAYEQYF. The chain has TRBV7-9 and TRBJ2-7; the match to TRBD1 covers 10 bases. The CDR3 runs 15 residues. Germline V gene lookup returns CDR1 SEHNR and CDR2 FQNEAQ (reference sequence). Trimming cost V 5 bases and J 2 bases; bases outside gene matches: 6.

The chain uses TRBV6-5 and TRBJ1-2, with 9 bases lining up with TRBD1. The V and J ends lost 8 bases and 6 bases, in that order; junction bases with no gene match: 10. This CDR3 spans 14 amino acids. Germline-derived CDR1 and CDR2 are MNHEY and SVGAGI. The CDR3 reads CASVSTGTGNGYTF. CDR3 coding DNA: TGTGCCAGCGTGTCAACCGGGACAGGGAATGGCTACACCTTC.

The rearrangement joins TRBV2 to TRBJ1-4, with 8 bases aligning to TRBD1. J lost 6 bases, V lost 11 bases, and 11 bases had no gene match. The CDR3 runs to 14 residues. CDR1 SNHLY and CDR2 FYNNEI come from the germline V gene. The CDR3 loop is CASQRGQDHEKLFF. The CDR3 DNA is TGTGCCTCCCAAAGGGGACAGGATCATGAAAAACTGTTTTTT.

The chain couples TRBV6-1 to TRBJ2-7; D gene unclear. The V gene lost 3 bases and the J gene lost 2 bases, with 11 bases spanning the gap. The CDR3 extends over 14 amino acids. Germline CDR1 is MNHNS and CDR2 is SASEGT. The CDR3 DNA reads TGTGCCAGCAGTGACGGAGTTTTCCCCTACGAGCAGTACTTC. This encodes CASSDGVFPYEQYF.